The 26 T cell receptor beta chains listed next were all sequenced from one sample in a study of PD-1 blockade in mismatch repair-deficient tumors. Clones were read by immunoSEQ multiplex PCR, and TCRdb kept only the in-frame ones, dropping some. The sample includes over 100,000 clones, approximately 80% of them seen just once. This specimen was peripheral blood, taken about 60 weeks after starting pembrolizumab. All receptors derive from an adult with mismatch repair-deficient cancer.

The CDR3 loop reads CASRSTTGWYQPQHF. DNA of the CDR3: TGTGCCAGCAGATCAACGACGGGGTGGTATCAGCCCCAGCATTTT. This chain connects TRBV28 to TRBJ1-5, with D unresolved. Germline V gene lookup returns CDR1 MDHEN and CDR2 SYDVKM. The CDR3 extends over 15 amino acids. The V gene lost 6 bases and the J gene lost 5 bases, with 17 bases spanning the gap.

The chain combines TRBV19 with TRBJ2-1, with D possibly matching TRBD1 (5 bases). CDR1 and CDR2 (germline): LNHDA, SQIVND (reference sequence). The CDR3 runs to 14 residues. V lost 3 bases, J lost 12 bases, and 18 bases lay in between. The CDR3 DNA sequence: TGTGCCAGTAGTATTAGGTCAGGGCAACCCGGGCAGTTCTTC. It yields the protein CASSIRSGQPGQFF.

The rearrangement uses TRBV7-8 and TRBJ2-1, with 7 bases aligning to TRBD2. In germline, CDR1 is SGHVS, CDR2 FQNEAQ. The ends lost 5 bases at V and 16 bases at J; junction bases unmatched: 8. The CDR3 is 11 amino acids. The CDR3 reads CASSGPGGLFF. In DNA form, the CDR3 reads TGTGCCAGCAGCGGTCCGGGAGGCCTATTCTTC.

The genes are TRBV5-6 and TRBJ1-1; TRBD1 matches 7 bases. Trimming at V came to 4 bases and at J to 3 bases, leaving 9 bases not matched to a gene. There are 15 residues in the CDR3. Per germline, CDR1 SGHDT and CDR2 YYEEEE. The CDR3 nucleotides are TGTGCCAGCAGCCATACCGGTCAGGGGGACACTGAAGCTTTCTTT. This sequence encodes CASSHTGQGDTEAFF.

The gene calls are TRBV10-3 and TRBJ1-1, with TRBD1 matching over 8 bases. Germline assignment: CDR1 ENHRY and CDR2 SYGVKD. The CDR3 spans 13 residues. Trimming cost V 10 bases and J 3 bases; bases outside gene matches: 7. The CDR3 sequence is CAKQQGVDTEAFF. The CDR3 nucleotides are TGTGCCAAACAACAGGGGGTCGACACTGAAGCTTTCTTT.

As to this clone: One base away lies a much larger clone, so this may be a sequencing read error. This CDR3 is CASSSPTDTQYF. As DNA, the CDR3 is TGTGCCAGCAGCTCCCCCACAGATACGCAGTATTTT. The chain joins TRBV7-9 to TRBJ2-3, with unresolved D. The CDR3 consists of 12 residues. Trimming shortened V by 4 bases and J by 2 bases, and 4 bases separated the two germline ends. The germline gives CDR1 SEHNR, CDR2 FQNEAQ (reference sequence).

This rearrangement joins TRBV4-1 to TRBJ2-1; unclear D gene. Germline assignment: CDR1 MGHRA and CDR2 YSYEKL. This CDR3 comprises 13 residues. Between the trimmed V and J ends, which lost 0 bases and 5 bases, there was a span of 5 bases. The CDR3 DNA sequence: TGCGCCAGCAGCCAAGATGGCCACAATGAGCAGTTCTTC. The encoded protein is CASSQDGHNEQFF.

The chain has TRBV2 and TRBJ2-1, with D possibly TRBD2 on 6 matching bases. V was pared by 7 bases and J by 3 bases, with 13 bases between. This CDR3 has 14 residues. Looked up from germline, CDR1 is SNHLY and CDR2 is FYNNEI. The CDR3 sequence: CASTKTRSYNEQFF. The DNA for the CDR3 is TGTGCCAGCACCAAGACTAGAAGCTACAATGAGCAGTTCTTC.

V is TRBV2 and J is TRBJ2-6; a weak D match, TRBD2 (6 bases). CDR3 length equals 18 residues. Germline V lookup: CDR1 SNHLY, CDR2 FYNNEI. With 6 bases removed from V and 1 base from J, the gap between germline ends came to 19 bases. CDR3 DNA sequence: TGTGCCAGCAGCCCTCCGGGACTCTTGTGGTCTGGGGCCAACGTCCTGACTTTC. Encoded protein: CASSPPGLLWSGANVLTF.

This clone showed up just once. The chain recombines TRBV11-2 with TRBJ1-3; D uncertain. This CDR3 is 17 amino acids long. Trimming removed 1 base at V and 0 bases at J, with 13 bases between. Per germline, CDR1 SGHAT and CDR2 FQNNGV. CDR3 coding DNA: TGTGCCAGCAGCTTAGGTCAGAACAATCTCTCTGGAAACACCATATATTTT. Translating it yields CASSLGQNNLSGNTIYF.

The rearrangement uses TRBV10-3 and TRBJ1-2, with a tentative D call TRBD1 (6 bases). Germline V gene data show CDR1 as ENHRY and CDR2 as SYGVKD. Trimming shortened V by 6 bases and J by 1 base, and 18 bases separated the two germline ends. This CDR3 contains 16 residues. The chain's CDR3 is CAISDPGTPNNYGYTF. The CDR3 nucleotides are TGTGCCATCAGCGACCCCGGGACACCTAATAACTATGGCTACACCTTC.

The chain carries TRBV7-9 and TRBJ2-1; no firm D call. This CDR3 contains 13 residues. Germline-derived CDR1 and CDR2 are SEHNR and FQNEAQ (reference sequence). Trimming shortened V by 2 bases and J by 7 bases, and 9 bases separated the two germline ends. As DNA, the CDR3 is TGTGCCAGCAGCTTACCCCTAACGAATGAGCAGTTCTTC. Encoded protein: CASSLPLTNEQFF.

The chain links TRBV14 to TRBJ2-7, with 8 bases matching TRBD2. There are 16 residues in the CDR3. Germline CDR1 and CDR2: SGHDN and FVKESK. Trimming at V came to 4 bases and at J to 7 bases, leaving 15 bases not matched to a gene. In DNA, the CDR3 is TGTGCCAGCAGCCGAGGGGCCAGCGGGAGTAATGGGGAGCAGTACTTC. It translates to CASSRGASGSNGEQYF.

The CDR3 region has the DNA TGTGCCAGCAGTCCACAGGGAGTAGATAACTATGGCTACACCTTC. Its translation: CASSPQGVDNYGYTF. This rearrangement joins TRBV6-5 to TRBJ1-2, with D tentatively TRBD1 (6 bases). There are 15 residues in the CDR3. Germline values: CDR1 MNHEY, CDR2 SVGAGI. V lost 5 bases and J 1 base, leaving 14 bases between the germline ends.

J is TRBJ1-2 and V is TRBV5-5; D gene uncertain. V lost 4 bases and J lost 1, with 14 bases in between. Germline V gives CDR1 SGHKS, CDR2 YYEKEE (reference sequence). This CDR3 is built from 15 residues. The DNA for the CDR3 is TGTGCCAGCAGCGTAACGGAACAGCTTAACTATGGCTACACCTTC. Protein product: CASSVTEQLNYGYTF.

This clone showed up just once. The chain has TRBV7-3 and TRBJ2-2; 15 bases map to TRBD2. The CDR3 extends over 17 amino acids. The junction had 7 bases not matched to a gene; V was cut back by 5 bases and J by 6 bases. Germline loops: CDR1 SGHTA, CDR2 FQGTGA. Here the CDR3 reads CASSQLGLAGGAGELFF. DNA for the CDR3: TGTGCCAGCAGCCAGCTTGGACTAGCGGGAGGGGCCGGGGAGCTGTTTTTT.

The chain combines TRBV19 with TRBJ1-2; weak D call: TRBD1 (6 bases). The CDR3 consists of 14 residues. Between the trimmed V and J ends, which lost 0 bases and 4 bases, there was a span of 9 bases. Germline V lookup: CDR1 LNHDA, CDR2 SQIVND (reference sequence). In DNA, the CDR3 is TGTGCCAGTAGTATAGAATCGGACAGCTATGGCTACACCTTC. This codes for CASSIESDSYGYTF. Filled out from reference TRBV19 and TRBJ1-2, the complete variable domain reads DGGITQSPKYLFRKEGQNVTLSCEQNLNHDAMYWYRQDPGQGLRLIYYSQIVNDFQKGDIAEGYSVSREKKESFPLTVTSAQKNPTAFYLCASSIESDSYGYTFGSGTRLTVV.

The V gene is TRBV18, the J gene TRBJ1-2, with D possibly being TRBD1 (6 bases). In germline, CDR1 is KGHSH, CDR2 LQKENI. This CDR3 is built from 13 residues. V lost 3 bases and J lost 4, with 9 bases in between. The CDR3: CASSPEDSYGYTF. CDR3 DNA: TGTGCCAGCTCACCGGAGGACAGCTATGGCTACACCTTC. The full variable domain, with the rest looked up from reference TRBV18 and TRBJ1-2, is NAGVMQNPRHLVRRRGQEARLRCSPMKGHSHVYWYRQLPEEGLKFMVYLQKENIIDESGMPKERFSAEFPKEGPSILRIQQVVRGDSAAYFCASSPEDSYGYTFGSGTRLTVV.

The J gene is TRBJ2-7, the V gene TRBV5-4; D is perhaps TRBD1 (6 bases). Germline V CDR1 and CDR2: SGHNT, YYREEE (reference sequence). CDR3 length equals 16 residues. V shed 0 bases and J shed 1 base, with 14 bases lying between them. In nucleotides, the CDR3 is TGTGCCAGCAGCTTGGCCGGAAAACAGGGTTCCTACGAGCAGTACTTC. Translation gives CASSLAGKQGSYEQYF.

The genes are TRBV13 and TRBJ1-4; 7 nucleotides align to TRBD1. J was trimmed by 0 bases and V by 5 bases; bases with no gene match: 3. Germline V gene data show CDR1 as PRHDT and CDR2 as FYEKMQ (reference sequence). CDR3 length equals 15 residues. CDR3 sequence (DNA): TGTGCCAGCAGCCAGGGGGGTGCAACTAATGAAAAACTGTTTTTT. It codes for CASSQGGATNEKLFF.

This clone was counted only a few times. The genes are TRBV7-2 and TRBJ2-7; D unclear. Germline V lookup: CDR1 SGHTA, CDR2 FQGNSA. The CDR3 consists of 13 residues. V shed 5 bases and J shed 6 bases, with 14 bases lying between them. The CDR3 spells CASSRQSLTEQYF. For the CDR3, the DNA is TGTGCCAGCAGCAGGCAGTCCCTTACCGAGCAGTACTTC. Combining the CDR3 with reference TRBV7-2 and TRBJ2-7 gives the whole variable domain GAGVSQSPSNKVTEKGKDVELRCDPISGHTALYWYRQSLGQGLEFLIYFQGNSAPDKSGLPSDRFSAERTGGSVSTLTIQRTQQEDSAVYLCASSRQSLTEQYFGPGTRLTVT.

This clone has a handful of counts. One junction end disagrees with the germline gene, perhaps due to a read error. The chain uses TRBV5-1 and TRBJ2-7, with 12 bases matching TRBD2. The CDR3 is 14 amino acids. Germline values: CDR1 SGHRS, CDR2 YFSETQ. CDR3: CASSFGTSGYEQYF. The DNA of the CDR3 is TGTGCCAGCAGCTTCGGGACTAGCGGGTACGAGCAGTACTTC.

This clone was picked up a small number of times. Other DNA sequences from this sample encode an identical CDR3 as well. The rearrangement joins TRBV7-8 to TRBJ1-2; the D is unclear. The V end was cut by 1 base, the J end by 0 bases, with 6 bases between. Germline loops: CDR1 SGHVS, CDR2 FQNEAQ. There are 14 residues in the CDR3. The CDR3 DNA follows: TGTGCCAGCAGCTTAGGGGAGGCTAACTATGGCTACACCTTC. This gives the protein CASSLGEANYGYTF. The full variable domain, rest sourced from reference TRBV7-8 and TRBJ1-2, is GAGVSQSPRYKVAKRGQDVALRCDPISGHVSLFWYQQALGQGPEFLTYFQNEAQLDKSGLPSDRFFAERPEGSVSTLKIQRTQQEDSAVYLCASSLGEANYGYTFGSGTRLTVV.

This CDR3 reads CSVVGGGRDRWEQYF. The CDR3, as DNA: TGCAGCGTTGTCGGGGGGGGCAGGGACCGTTGGGAGCAGTACTTC. This rearrangement joins TRBV29-1 to TRBJ2-7, with 8 nucleotides matching TRBD2. Germline V gene lookup returns CDR1 SQVTM and CDR2 ANQGSEA. Trimming at V came to 4 bases and at J to 7 bases, leaving 15 bases not matched to a gene. The length of the CDR3 is 15 residues.

The chain employs TRBV14 and TRBJ1-1; D is ambiguous. Trimming removed 1 base at V and 0 bases at J, with 12 bases between. This CDR3 has 16 amino acids. Germline lookup yields CDR1 SGHDN and CDR2 FVKESK. DNA for the CDR3: TGTGCCAGCAGCCAAGGGGAAGGCCGGCTGAACACTGAAGCTTTCTTT. The encoded protein is CASSQGEGRLNTEAFF.

This sequence joins TRBV9 and TRBJ2-1; D perhaps matches TRBD1 (5 bases). The germline gives CDR1 SGDLS, CDR2 YYNGEE. Trimming pared 0 bases from V and 9 bases from J, leaving 16 bases between. The CDR3 is 15 residues long. Here the CDR3 reads CASSVDVGRAPEQFF. The CDR3 DNA reads as TGTGCCAGCAGCGTAGACGTCGGCAGGGCCCCTGAGCAGTTCTTC. Looking up the rest from reference TRBV9 and TRBJ2-1 gives the full variable domain: DSGVTQTPKHLITATGQRVTLRCSPRSGDLSVYWYQQSLDQGLQFLIQYYNGEERAKGNILERFSAQQFPDLHSELNLSSLELGDSALYFCASSVDVGRAPEQFFGPGTRLTVL.